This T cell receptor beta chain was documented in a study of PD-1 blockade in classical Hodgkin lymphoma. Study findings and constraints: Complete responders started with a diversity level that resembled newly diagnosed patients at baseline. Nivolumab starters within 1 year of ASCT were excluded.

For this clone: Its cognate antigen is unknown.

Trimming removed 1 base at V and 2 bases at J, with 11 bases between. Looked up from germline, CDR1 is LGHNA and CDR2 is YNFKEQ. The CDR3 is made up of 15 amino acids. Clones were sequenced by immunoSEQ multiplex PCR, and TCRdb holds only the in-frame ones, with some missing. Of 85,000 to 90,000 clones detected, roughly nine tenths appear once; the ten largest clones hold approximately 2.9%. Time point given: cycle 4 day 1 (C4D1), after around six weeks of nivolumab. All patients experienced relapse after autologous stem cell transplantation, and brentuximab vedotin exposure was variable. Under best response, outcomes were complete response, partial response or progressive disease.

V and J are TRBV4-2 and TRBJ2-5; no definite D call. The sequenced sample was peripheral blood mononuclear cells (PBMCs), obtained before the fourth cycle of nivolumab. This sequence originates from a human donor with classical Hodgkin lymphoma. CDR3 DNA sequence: TGTGCCAGCAGCCAAGTTTTACAGTCTCAAGAGACCCAGTACTTC. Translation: CASSQVLQSQETQYF.